This paragraph covers one T cell receptor beta chain sequence. What it recognizes is unknown. This record belongs to a study of cytomegalovirus exposure and HLA in healthy donors. Findings of the study overall: Per a later analysis, 16,951 TCR beta sequences showed association with HLA alleles at 0.05 false discovery rate. V- and J-gene trimming in TCR beta was tied to a missense DCLRE1C variant by an analysis performed later.

With 60 Vbeta and 13 Jbeta primers, the PCR was carried out. The assay was immunoSEQ multiplex PCR, and TCRdb's table has in-frame clones only and misses some. The table lists under 200,000 clones, roughly 77% of them singletons. The source material was PBMCs. The receptor's source is a middle-aged woman in good health and CMV-seropositive.

CDR3 residues: CAWRANEQYF. DNA of the CDR3: TGTGCCTGGAGGGCAAACGAGCAGTACTTC. This chain uses TRBV30 with TRBJ2-7; D unclear. The CDR3 sequence is 10 residues long. Trimming cost V 3 bases and J 5 bases, with 5 bases left between them. The germline V gene encodes CDR1 GTSNPN and CDR2 SVGIG (reference sequence).